Following are 23 T cell receptor beta chains from one sample sequenced in a study of T cell responses to AZD1222 COVID-19 vaccine. The data were produced by immunoSEQ multiplex PCR, yet TCRdb's version contains in-frame clones alone and is incomplete. The sample lists roughly 170,000 clones, around 87% occurring once. This specimen was peripheral blood, taken on day 0 of AZD1222 vaccination. The receptors shown here come from an adult in good health.

The chain carries TRBV7-2 and TRBJ2-3, with D tentatively TRBD2 (5 bases). Germline lookup yields CDR1 SGHTA and CDR2 FQGNSA. The CDR3 sequence is 12 residues long. V gave up 8 bases and J gave up 2 bases, with 8 bases separating them. The DNA for the CDR3 is TGTGCCAGCCATGACTACACAGATACGCAGTATTTT. Translating gives CASHDYTDTQYF. Together with reference TRBV7-2 and TRBJ2-3, the CDR3 gives the full variable domain: GAGVSQSPSNKVTEKGKDVELRCDPISGHTALYWYRQSLGQGLEFLIYFQGNSAPDKSGLPSDRFSAERTGGSVSTLTIQRTQQEDSAVYLCASHDYTDTQYFGPGTRLTVL.

The count of this clone is one. V is TRBV30 and J is TRBJ2-1, with 8 bases identical to TRBD1. With V trimmed by 2 bases and J by 12 bases, 9 bases remained unmatched. CDR1 GTSNPN and CDR2 SVGIG come from the germline V gene (reference sequence). The CDR3 contains 13 residues. This CDR3 is CAWSMAGGLRQFF. In nucleotides, the CDR3 is TGTGCCTGGAGTATGGCAGGGGGCCTAAGGCAGTTCTTC.

V is TRBV7-9 and J is TRBJ1-2; no reliable D call. Trimming took 2 bases from V and 6 from J, leaving 10 bases between them. Germline V gene lookup returns CDR1 SEHNR and CDR2 FQNEAQ (reference sequence). CDR3 length equals 13 residues. The CDR3 loop reads CASSLRTVDGYTF. The CDR3 DNA reads as TGTGCCAGCAGCTTAAGGACGGTGGATGGCTACACCTTC.

The chain has TRBV6-6 and TRBJ1-1; D gene ambiguous. The germline V gene has CDR1 MNHNY and CDR2 SVGAGI (reference sequence). Trimming pared 4 bases from V and 5 bases from J, leaving 8 bases between. The CDR3 consists of 12 residues. The CDR3 sequence: CASSSRETEAFF. The CDR3 DNA follows: TGTGCCAGCAGTTCCCGGGAGACTGAAGCTTTCTTT.

The chain uses TRBV18 and TRBJ1-1, with 11 positions matching TRBD1. V shed 9 bases and J 4 bases; nucleotides not matched to a gene: 7. Germline V lookup: CDR1 KGHSH, CDR2 LQKENI. CDR3 length: 14 amino acids. The DNA for the CDR3 is TGTGCCAGTCACAAGGACAGGGGGCTCACTGAAGCTTTCTTT. As protein: CASHKDRGLTEAFF.

The chain has TRBV6-5 and TRBJ1-3; TRBD1 matches 7 bases. The ends lost 4 bases at V and 0 bases at J; junction bases unmatched: 3. Per the germline V gene, CDR1 is MNHEY and CDR2 is SVGAGI. This CDR3 spans 15 amino acids. Here the CDR3 DNA reads TGTGCCAGCAGTTGGGACAGCTTCTCTGGAAACACCATATATTTT. It is translated as CASSWDSFSGNTIYF.

This clone was detected only a few times. V gene TRBV10-3 combines with J gene TRBJ1-1; TRBD1 aligns across 9 bases. The CDR3 spans 13 residues. Per germline, CDR1 ENHRY and CDR2 SYGVKD. V dropped 6 bases and J dropped 6; count of bases not matched to a gene: 5. CDR3 amino acids: CAISRDREAEAFF. The CDR3 DNA reads as TGTGCCATCAGCCGGGACAGGGAGGCTGAAGCTTTCTTT.

This sequence joins TRBV19 and TRBJ2-1; TRBD2 is a possible D gene (6 bases). The V and J ends lost 7 bases and 0 bases respectively, with 13 bases between them. The CDR3 is 15 amino acids. The V gene's germline CDR1 is LNHDA and CDR2 SQIVND (reference sequence). CDR3 sequence reads: CASKRDGSSYNEQFF. The CDR3 region has the DNA TGTGCCAGTAAACGGGACGGGAGCTCCTACAATGAGCAGTTCTTC. Full variable domain (remainder filled in from reference TRBV19 and TRBJ2-1): DGGITQSPKYLFRKEGQNVTLSCEQNLNHDAMYWYRQDPGQGLRLIYYSQIVNDFQKGDIAEGYSVSREKKESFPLTVTSAQKNPTAFYLCASKRDGSSYNEQFFGPGTRLTVL.

About this clone itself: This could be a read error, since a much larger clone is one nucleotide away. This chain links TRBV19 with TRBJ1-6; a weak D match, TRBD1 (6 bases). This CDR3 is 17 amino acids long. Trimming stripped 3 bases from V and 7 bases from J, with 19 bases between. Germline V gene data show CDR1 as LNHDA and CDR2 as SQIVND (reference sequence). The CDR3 DNA sequence: TGTGCCAGTAGTATGTGGGGCGGCAGGGGAGAAAATTCACCCCTCCACTTT. This codes for CASSMWGGRGENSPLHF.

V gene TRBV2 combines with J gene TRBJ1-2, with 7 nucleotides matching TRBD1. The CDR3 runs 13 residues. With V trimmed by 6 bases and J by 4 bases, 5 bases remained unmatched. Germline CDR1 SNHLY, CDR2 FYNNEI. The CDR3 DNA sequence: TGTGCCAGCAGGGGGGACAGCCCCTATGGCTACACCTTC. It specifies CASRGDSPYGYTF.

The chain employs TRBV5-1 and TRBJ2-1; 7 nucleotides match TRBD2. The CDR3 has 16 amino acids. Trimming cost V 1 base and J 1 base; bases outside gene matches: 5. The germline gives CDR1 SGHRS, CDR2 YFSETQ. CDR3 residues: CASSLLAGVSYNEQFF. CDR3 bases: TGCGCCAGCAGCTTGCTTGCGGGAGTGTCCTACAATGAGCAGTTCTTC.

The chain uses TRBV28 and TRBJ2-1; TRBD2 aligns across 7 bases. CDR1 and CDR2 (germline): MDHEN, SYDVKM. The length of the CDR3 is 15 residues. J gave up 0 bases and V 8 bases, and 7 bases lay outside the gene matches. In DNA, the CDR3 is TGTGCCAGCGGGGCCGGCGGGAGCTCCTACAATGAGCAGTTCTTC. Protein: CASGAGGSSYNEQFF. The whole variable domain, remainder taken from reference TRBV28 and TRBJ2-1, is DVKVTQSSRYLVKRTGEKVFLECVQDMDHENMFWYRQDPGLGLRLIYFSYDVKMKEKGDIPEGYSVSREKKERFSLILESASTNQTSMYLCASGAGGSSYNEQFFGPGTRLTVL.

CDR3 in amino acids: CASSRSSGSNVGELFF. CDR3 in DNA: TGTGCCAGCAGCCGATCTAGCGGGAGTAATGTCGGGGAGCTGTTTTTT. The chain has TRBV27 and TRBJ2-2; 10 bases align to TRBD2. This CDR3 is 16 amino acids long. Trimming took 6 bases from V and 7 from J; bases not matched to a gene: 11. Germline-derived CDR1 and CDR2 are MNHEY and SMNVEV (reference sequence).

The genes are TRBV9 and TRBJ2-3; 16 bases fit TRBD2. This CDR3 is 19 amino acids long. V trimming: 4 bases; J trimming: 3 bases; junction bases outside the gene matches: 11. Germline lookup yields CDR1 SGDLS and CDR2 YYNGEE. CDR3 protein: CASSSTLGTSGRATDTQYF. The DNA for the CDR3 is TGTGCCAGCAGCTCCACCTTAGGGACTAGCGGGAGGGCGACAGATACGCAGTATTTT.

This clone was recorded a few times. This rearrangement joins TRBV5-1 to TRBJ1-2; tentatively, D is TRBD1 (5 bases). The CDR3 sequence is 16 residues long. The germline CDR1 and CDR2 sequences are SGHRS and YFSETQ. V lost 0 bases and J lost 0, with 12 bases in between. The CDR3 DNA follows: TGCGCCAGCAGCTTGGTGGGGCCAGGAGCTAACTATGGCTACACCTTC. This encodes CASSLVGPGANYGYTF.

The chain couples TRBV14 to TRBJ2-3; no clear D. The CDR3 runs to 13 residues. In germline, CDR1 is SGHDN, CDR2 FVKESK. Trimming cost V 4 bases and J 2 bases, with 7 bases left between them. The CDR3 coding sequence is TGTGCCAGCAGCCCCGTAACCACAGATACGCAGTATTTT. It is translated as CASSPVTTDTQYF.

The genes are TRBV7-2 and TRBJ2-3; the match to TRBD2 covers 11 bases. CDR1 is SGHTA and CDR2 is FQGNSA in the germline V gene. The V segment lost 5 bases and the J segment 0 bases; nucleotides outside the gene matches: 7. CDR3 length: 17 amino acids. The CDR3 is CASSRRTSGPSTDTQYF. CDR3 in DNA: TGTGCCAGCAGCAGACGGACTAGCGGGCCTAGCACAGATACGCAGTATTTT.

The chain employs TRBV5-5 and TRBJ2-1; 12 bases fit TRBD2. V lost 0 bases, J lost 4 bases, and 5 bases stayed unmatched. The CDR3 is made up of 17 amino acids. CDR1 and CDR2 (germline): SGHKS, YYEKEE (reference sequence). The CDR3: CASSLALGTSGYNEQFF. Here the CDR3 DNA reads TGTGCCAGCAGCTTGGCCCTAGGGACTAGCGGGTACAATGAGCAGTTCTTC.

This clone has just a few counts. The V and J genes are TRBV4-2 and TRBJ1-5, with D possibly TRBD1 on 6 matching bases. V lost 0 bases, J lost 3 bases, and 9 bases lay in between. The germline gives CDR1 LGHNA, CDR2 YNFKEQ. This CDR3 has 15 residues. CDR3 sequence: CASSQEQGVNQPQHF. CDR3 DNA: TGTGCCAGCAGCCAAGAACAGGGAGTCAATCAGCCCCAGCATTTT.

As to this clone: The sample holds other DNA sequences that translate to the same CDR3. This rearrangement joins TRBV5-5 to TRBJ2-7; TRBD2 aligns across 9 bases. This CDR3 has 15 amino acids. Germline loops: CDR1 SGHKS, CDR2 YYEKEE (reference sequence). V shed 0 bases and J 5 bases; nucleotides not matched to a gene: 6. The CDR3 is CASSLVGTSIHEQYF. CDR3 bases: TGTGCCAGCAGCTTGGTGGGGACTAGCATCCACGAGCAGTACTTC.

The chain links TRBV2 to TRBJ1-6; no reliable D call. Trimming removed 6 bases at V and 5 bases at J, with 14 bases between. The CDR3 covers 15 residues. Per the germline V gene, CDR1 is SNHLY and CDR2 is FYNNEI. CDR3 bases: TGTGCCAGCAGAACCGGTCCGATGGATAATTCACCCCTCCACTTT. Its protein is CASRTGPMDNSPLHF.

The rearrangement joins TRBV6-5 to TRBJ2-5; 7 bases are shared with TRBD1. Per germline, CDR1 MNHEY and CDR2 SVGAGI. The ends lost 6 bases at V and 0 bases at J; junction bases unmatched: 1. There are 13 residues in the CDR3. The CDR3 loop reads CASRGTDQETQYF. Here the CDR3 DNA reads TGTGCCAGCAGAGGGACAGACCAAGAGACCCAGTACTTC.

The chain links TRBV23-1 to TRBJ2-7; D perhaps matches TRBD1 (6 bases). TRBV23-1 is filed as an ORF, its function uncertain. The CDR3 covers 12 residues. Trimming shortened V by 6 bases and J by 2 bases, and 8 bases separated the two germline ends. This CDR3 is CASSRTAYEQYF. The DNA of the CDR3 is TGCGCCAGCAGCCGGACAGCCTACGAGCAGTACTTC.